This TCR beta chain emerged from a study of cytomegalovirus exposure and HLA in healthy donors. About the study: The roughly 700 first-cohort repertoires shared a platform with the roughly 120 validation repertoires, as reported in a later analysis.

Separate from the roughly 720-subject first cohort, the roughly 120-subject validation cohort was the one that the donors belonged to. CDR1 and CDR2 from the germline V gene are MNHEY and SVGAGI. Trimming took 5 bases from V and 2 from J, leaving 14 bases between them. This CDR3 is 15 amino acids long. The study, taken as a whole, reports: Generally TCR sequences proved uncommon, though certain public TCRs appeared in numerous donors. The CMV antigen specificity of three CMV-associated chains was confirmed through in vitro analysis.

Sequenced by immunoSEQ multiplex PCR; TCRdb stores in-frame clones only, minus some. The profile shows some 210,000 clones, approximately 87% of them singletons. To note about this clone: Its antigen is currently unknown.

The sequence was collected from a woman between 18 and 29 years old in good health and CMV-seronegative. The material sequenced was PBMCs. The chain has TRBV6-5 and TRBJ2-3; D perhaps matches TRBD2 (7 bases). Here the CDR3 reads CASSRRGGPTDTQYF. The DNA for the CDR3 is TGTGCCAGCAGTCGGAGGGGGGGACCCACAGATACGCAGTATTTT.